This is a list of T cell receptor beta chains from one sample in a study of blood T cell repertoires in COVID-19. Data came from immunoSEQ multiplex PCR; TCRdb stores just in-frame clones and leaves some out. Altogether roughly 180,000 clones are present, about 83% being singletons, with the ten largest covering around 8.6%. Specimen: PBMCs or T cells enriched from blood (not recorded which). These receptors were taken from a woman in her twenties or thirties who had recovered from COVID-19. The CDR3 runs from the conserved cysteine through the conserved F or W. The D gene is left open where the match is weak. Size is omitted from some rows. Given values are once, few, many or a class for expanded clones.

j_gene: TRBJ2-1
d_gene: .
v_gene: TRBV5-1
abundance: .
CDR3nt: TGCGCCAGCAGCTTGGGGCTAGGGGGATACAATGAGCAGTTCTTC
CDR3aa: CASSLGLGGYNEQFF

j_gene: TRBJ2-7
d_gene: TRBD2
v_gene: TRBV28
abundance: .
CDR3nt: TGTGCCAGCAGTCCGGAGACTAGCGGGAGTCTCTACGAGCAGTACTTC
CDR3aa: CASSPETSGSLYEQYF

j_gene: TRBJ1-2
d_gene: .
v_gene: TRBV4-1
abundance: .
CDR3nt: TGCGCCAGCAGACGGGCAGGGGCGGACTATGGCTACACCTTC
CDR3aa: CASRRAGADYGYTF

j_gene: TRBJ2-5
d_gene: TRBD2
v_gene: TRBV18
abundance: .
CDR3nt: TGTGCCAGCTCACAAGTCCCGGGGGGAGAGACCCAGTACTTC
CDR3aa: CASSQVPGGETQYF

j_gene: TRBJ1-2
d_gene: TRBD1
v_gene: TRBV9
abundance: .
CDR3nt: TGTGCCAGCAGCTTCCGGACAGGTTGGGGCTACACCTTC
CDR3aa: CASSFRTGWGYTF

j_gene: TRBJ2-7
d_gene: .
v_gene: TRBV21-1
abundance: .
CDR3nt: TGTGCCAGCACCCCTACAGGTCGGGAGACCCAACCCTACTACTACTACGAGCAGTACTTC
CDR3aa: CASTPTGRETQPYYYYEQYF

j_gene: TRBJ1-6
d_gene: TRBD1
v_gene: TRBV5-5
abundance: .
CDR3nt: TGTGCCAGCAGCCCCGGACAGGGAGATTCACCCCTCCACTTT
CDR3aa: CASSPGQGDSPLHF

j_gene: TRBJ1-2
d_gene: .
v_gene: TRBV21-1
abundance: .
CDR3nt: TGTGCCAGCAGCAAAGGCGGGGGGTGTGATGGCTACACCTTC
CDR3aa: CASSKGGGCDGYTF

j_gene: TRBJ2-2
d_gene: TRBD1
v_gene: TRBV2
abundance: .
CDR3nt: TGTGCCAGCAGGCTCAGTGGGACAGCGCACAAGCTGTTTTTT
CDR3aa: CASRLSGTAHKLFF

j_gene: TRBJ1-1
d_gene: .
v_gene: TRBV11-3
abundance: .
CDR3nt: TGTGCCAGCAGCTTAGATTTGGGCAGGGGAGGGGGAAACACTGAAGCTTTCTTT
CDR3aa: CASSLDLGRGGGNTEAFF

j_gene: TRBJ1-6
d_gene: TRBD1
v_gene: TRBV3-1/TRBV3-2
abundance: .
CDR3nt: TGTGCCAGCAGCCAAGAGGGGACAGGGAGGAATTCACCCCTCCACTTT
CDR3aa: CASSQEGTGRNSPLHF

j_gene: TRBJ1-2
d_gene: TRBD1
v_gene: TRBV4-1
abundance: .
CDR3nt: TGCGCCAGCAGCCAAGATGACAGGGCAAATTATAACTATGGCTACACCTTC
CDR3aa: CASSQDDRANYNYGYTF

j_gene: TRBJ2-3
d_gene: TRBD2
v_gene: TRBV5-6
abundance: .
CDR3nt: TGTGCCAGCAGCTTGGTCGGGGCGGGAGTGTCGGATACGCAGTATTTT
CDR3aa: CASSLVGAGVSDTQYF

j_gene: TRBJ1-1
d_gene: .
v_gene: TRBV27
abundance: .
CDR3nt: TGTGCCAGCAGAGAAAGTGGGGGGTCTGAAGCTTTCTTT
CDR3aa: CASRESGGSEAFF

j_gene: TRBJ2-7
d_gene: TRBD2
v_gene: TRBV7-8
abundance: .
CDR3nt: TGTGCCAGCGGCGTTAGGGACCCTACTCGCGGGAGGCCGTCCTACGAGCAGTACTTC
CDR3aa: CASGVRDPTRGRPSYEQYF

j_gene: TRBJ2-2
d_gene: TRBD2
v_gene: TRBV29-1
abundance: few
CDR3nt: TGCAGCGTTGAACCTGCTCTAGCGGGAGGGACCGGGGAGCTGTTTTTT
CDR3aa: CSVEPALAGGTGELFF

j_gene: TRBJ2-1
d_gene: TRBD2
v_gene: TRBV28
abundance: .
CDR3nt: TGTGCCAGCAGTACACCGACTAGCGGGCGAGCGGGCAATGAGCAGTTCTTC
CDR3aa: CASSTPTSGRAGNEQFF

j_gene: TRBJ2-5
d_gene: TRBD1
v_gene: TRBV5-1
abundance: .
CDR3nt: TGCGCCAGCAGCTGGGACAGGGGGGGAGAGACCCAGTACTTC
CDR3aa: CASSWDRGGETQYF

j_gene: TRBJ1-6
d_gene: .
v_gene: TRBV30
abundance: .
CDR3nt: TGTGCCTGGAGTGTACCGGCAGGGCCGAATTCACCCCTCCACTTT
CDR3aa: CAWSVPAGPNSPLHF

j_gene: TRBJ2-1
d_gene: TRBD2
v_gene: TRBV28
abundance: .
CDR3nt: TGTGCCAGCAGTTCACGGACTAGCGTGTTTGATGAGCAGTTCTTC
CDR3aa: CASSSRTSVFDEQFF

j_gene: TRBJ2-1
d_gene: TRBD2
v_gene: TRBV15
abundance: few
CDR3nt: TGTGCCACCAGCGGACAAGCGGGGGGGCCCTCCAATGAGCAGTTCTTC
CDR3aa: CATSGQAGGPSNEQFF

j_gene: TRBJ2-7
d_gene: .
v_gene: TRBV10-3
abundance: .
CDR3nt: TGTGCCATCAGTGATCCGGGGAAACCCTACGAGCAGTACTTC
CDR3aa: CAISDPGKPYEQYF

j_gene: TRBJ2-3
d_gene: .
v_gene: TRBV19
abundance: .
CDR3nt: TGTGCCAGTAGTATATACGCAGGGTGGCAAGATACGCAGTATTTT
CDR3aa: CASSIYAGWQDTQYF

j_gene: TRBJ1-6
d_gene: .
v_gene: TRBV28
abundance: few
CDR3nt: TGTGCCAGCAGTTTAGGGCAGGGGTACCGATCACCCCTCCACTTT
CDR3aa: CASSLGQGYRSPLHF

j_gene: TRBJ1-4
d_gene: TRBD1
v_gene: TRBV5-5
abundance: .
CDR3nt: TGTGCCAGCAGCCCGGGACAGGTGGGAATGAATGAAAAACTGTTTTTT
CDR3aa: CASSPGQVGMNEKLFF

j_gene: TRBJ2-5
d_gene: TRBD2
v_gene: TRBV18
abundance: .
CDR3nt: TGTGCCAGCTCACCAACGGCGGGAGTAGGAGAGACCCAGTACTTC
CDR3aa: CASSPTAGVGETQYF

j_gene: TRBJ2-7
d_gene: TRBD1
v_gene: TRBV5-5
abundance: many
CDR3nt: TGTGCCAGCAGCCCCTGGACAGGGGTCTTACAGCAGTACTTC
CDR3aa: CASSPWTGVLQQYF

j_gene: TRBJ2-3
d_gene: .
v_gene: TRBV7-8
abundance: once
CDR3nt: TGTGCCAGCAGCGTACCTCGTGACCCTACTAGACCGGCAGATACGCAGTATTTT
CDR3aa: CASSVPRDPTRPADTQYF

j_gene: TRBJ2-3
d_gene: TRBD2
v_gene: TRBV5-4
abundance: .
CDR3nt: TGTGCCAGCAGCTTGGCCGGGGGGACTAGCACAGATACGCAGTATTTT
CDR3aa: CASSLAGGTSTDTQYF

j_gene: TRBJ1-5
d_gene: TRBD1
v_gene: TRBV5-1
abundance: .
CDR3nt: TGCGCCAGCAGCTGGGACAGCACAGATCAGCCCCAGCATTTT
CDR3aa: CASSWDSTDQPQHF

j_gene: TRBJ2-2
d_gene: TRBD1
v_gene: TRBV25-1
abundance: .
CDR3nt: TGTGCCAGCAGTGAAGACAGGGTGGGCGGGGAGCTGTTTTTT
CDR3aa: CASSEDRVGGELFF